A selection of T cell receptor beta chains follows, all from one sample in a study of shared clonotypes between healthy human individuals. Clones were sequenced by immunoSEQ multiplex PCR, and TCRdb holds only the in-frame ones, with some missing. The profile covers under 1 million clones, with roughly 92% appearing a single time and around 24% taken by the ten largest. Sequenced sample: naive CD8+ T cells sorted from blood. The receptors here all came from a man aged 25 to 40 in good health. CDR3s include the opening cysteine and the closing phenylalanine or tryptophan. A D gene is named only where the DNA matches it firmly. Clone size is stated in some rows and not others, as once, few, many or a class when expanded.

clone size	V gene	D gene	J gene	CDR3 protein	CDR3 DNA
once	TRBV6-6	TRBD2	TRBJ2-1	CASSYQREVVNEQFF	TGTGCCAGCAGCTATCAGCGGGAGGTTGTTAATGAGCAGTTCTTC
NA	TRBV5-6	NA	TRBJ1-5	CASSSLYSNQPQHF	TGTGCCAGCAGCTCTCTTTATAGCAATCAGCCCCAGCATTTT
NA	TRBV18	TRBD1	TRBJ2-7	CASSPQDRAFSYEQYF	TGTGCCAGCTCACCACAGGACAGGGCGTTTTCCTACGAGCAGTACTTC
NA	TRBV5-6	NA	TRBJ2-1	CASSIGSGFTYNEQFF	TGTGCCAGCAGCATAGGGAGCGGCTTCACCTACAATGAGCAGTTCTTC
NA	TRBV2	TRBD1	TRBJ1-4	CASGDRGNEKLFF	TGTGCCAGTGGGGACAGGGGAAATGAAAAACTGTTTTTT
NA	TRBV6-1	TRBD1	TRBJ2-7	CASSVPGQGGYEQYF	TGTGCCAGCAGTGTTCCGGGACAGGGGGGCTACGAGCAGTACTTC
NA	TRBV15	NA	TRBJ1-5	CATSRDNGNQPQHF	TGTGCCACCAGCAGGGACAATGGAAATCAGCCCCAGCATTTT
once	TRBV14	TRBD2	TRBJ2-3	CASSLTSGILDTQYF	TGTGCCAGCAGCCTGACTAGCGGGATATTGGATACGCAGTATTTT
NA	TRBV4-3	NA	TRBJ2-2	CASSHEPGPGTGELFF	TGCGCCAGCAGCCACGAACCGGGACCGGGCACCGGGGAGCTGTTTTTT
NA	TRBV28	NA	TRBJ2-7	CASSEAGSYEQYF	TGTGCCAGCAGTGAAGCGGGTTCCTACGAGCAGTACTTC
NA	TRBV27	NA	TRBJ2-7	CASSLSFQYEQYF	TGTGCCAGCAGTTTATCTTTTCAGTACGAGCAGTACTTC
NA	TRBV21-1	NA	TRBJ2-4	CASTDPQPSHYHF	TGTGCCAGCACCGACCCCCAGCCTTCACACTATCACTTC
NA	TRBV7-9	NA	TRBJ1-1	CASSLSSRGPEAEAFF	TGTGCCAGCAGCTTAAGTTCTCGGGGGCCGGAGGCTGAAGCTTTCTTT
NA	TRBV4-1	TRBD2	TRBJ2-2	CASSQAPGLALTGELFF	TGCGCCAGCAGCCAAGCACCGGGACTAGCGCTGACCGGGGAGCTGTTTTTT
NA	TRBV4-3	NA	TRBJ1-1	CASSQGGISEAFF	TGCGCCAGCAGCCAAGGGGGGATCTCTGAAGCTTTCTTT
NA	TRBV11-2	TRBD1	TRBJ2-7	CASTPSFSGTGSYEQYF	TGTGCCAGCACCCCCAGCTTTTCCGGGACAGGGAGCTACGAGCAGTACTTC
NA	TRBV14	TRBD1	TRBJ2-1	CASSQEWLILDRGRNEQFF	TGTGCCAGCAGCCAAGAGTGGCTGATTCTGGACAGGGGTCGGAATGAGCAGTTCTTC
NA	TRBV7-9	NA	TRBJ2-5	CASSPRDTYYQETQYF	TGTGCCAGCAGCCCTCGGGACACCTACTACCAAGAGACCCAGTACTTC
NA	TRBV7-2	TRBD2	TRBJ2-2	CASPQRGLTNTGELFF	TGTGCCAGCCCCCAGCGGGGACTGACGAACACCGGGGAGCTGTTTTTT
once	TRBV10-1	TRBD2	TRBJ2-1	CASSETSGEQFF	TGCGCCAGCAGTGAAACTAGCGGCGAGCAGTTCTTC
NA	TRBV7-9	TRBD1	TRBJ1-2	CASTFTRTGTIGGYTF	TGTGCCAGCACCTTTACCCGGACAGGCACAATAGGGGGCTACACCTTC
NA	TRBV10-2	NA	TRBJ1-5	CASSGRAGSNQPQHF	TGCGCCAGCAGTGGACGAGCGGGGAGCAATCAGCCCCAGCATTTT
NA	TRBV25-1	NA	TRBJ2-2	CASSVSAGELFF	TGTGCCAGCAGTGTCAGTGCCGGGGAGCTGTTTTTT
NA	TRBV7-3	NA	TRBJ2-7	CASSFYAGYEQYF	TGTGCCAGCAGCTTTTACGCTGGCTACGAGCAGTACTTC
NA	TRBV28	TRBD1	TRBJ1-2	CASSIRTGGVYTF	TGTGCCAGCAGTATCCGGACAGGGGGAGTCTACACCTTC
NA	TRBV27	NA	TRBJ2-7	CASRGDIYEQYF	TGTGCCAGCAGAGGGGACATCTACGAGCAGTACTTC
NA	TRBV7-7	NA	TRBJ2-3	CASSLGPTDTQYF	TGTGCTAGCAGCTTAGGCCCAACAGATACGCAGTATTTT
NA	TRBV7-2	TRBD2	TRBJ2-1	CASSSSGSNEQFF	TGTGCCAGCAGCTCTAGCGGGAGTAATGAGCAGTTCTTC
once	TRBV12-2	NA	TRBJ2-2	CASRGQGVTGELFF	TGTGCAAGCCGGGGACAGGGGGTGACCGGGGAGCTGTTTTTT
NA	TRBV10-3	NA	TRBJ1-1	CAISNPGRNTEAFF	TGTGCCATCAGTAATCCGGGCCGTAACACTGAAGCTTTCTTT
NA	TRBV7-6	NA	TRBJ2-7	CASSLAMGISYEQYF	TGTGCCAGCAGCTTAGCGATGGGGATCTCCTACGAGCAGTACTTC
NA	TRBV5-6	NA	TRBJ2-2	CASSLDESGELFF	TGTGCCAGCAGCTTGGACGAAAGCGGGGAGCTGTTTTTT
once	TRBV5-1	NA	TRBJ2-5	CASSLGRELQETQYF	TGCGCCAGCAGCTTGGGCAGGGAGCTCCAAGAGACCCAGTACTTC
NA	TRBV4-1	NA	TRBJ2-5	CASSLWDRRNQETQYF	TGCGCCAGCAGCCTTTGGGACCGACGAAACCAAGAGACCCAGTACTTC
NA	TRBV7-9	TRBD1	TRBJ1-5	CASSSSGTANQPQHF	TGTGCCAGCAGCTCCAGTGGGACAGCTAATCAGCCCCAGCATTTT
NA	TRBV5-1	NA	TRBJ2-7	CASSLGTASYEQYF	TGCGCCAGCAGCTTGGGGACAGCGTCCTACGAGCAGTACTTC
NA	TRBV6-1	TRBD1	TRBJ2-2	CASSEWSSAGGWTGELFF	TGTGCCAGCAGTGAATGGTCATCGGCAGGGGGCTGGACCGGGGAGCTGTTTTTT
NA	TRBV6-4	NA	TRBJ2-1	CASRTELSGGSYNEQFF	TGTGCCAGCAGGACCGAACTTAGCGGTGGCTCCTACAATGAGCAGTTCTTC
NA	TRBV7-9	TRBD2	TRBJ2-7	CASSFGGGYEQYF	TGTGCCAGCAGCTTTGGGGGGGGGTACGAGCAGTACTTC
NA	TRBV27	NA	TRBJ1-2	CASSLSRVSYGYTF	TGTGCCAGCAGTTTATCAAGGGTCTCTTATGGCTACACCTTC
NA	TRBV11-2	NA	TRBJ2-7	CASSPDFNSYEQYF	TGTGCCAGCAGCCCCGATTTTAACTCCTACGAGCAGTACTTC
NA	TRBV20-1	NA	TRBJ2-1	CSAESRAEQFF	TGCAGTGCTGAATCCCGGGCCGAGCAGTTCTTC
NA	TRBV4-3	TRBD1	TRBJ2-1	CASSQDPWAGGYSNEQFF	TGCGCCAGCAGCCAAGATCCCTGGGCAGGGGGCTATAGTAATGAGCAGTTCTTC
NA	TRBV27	TRBD2	TRBJ2-7	CASSGAGGRKYEQYF	TGTGCCAGCAGTGGGGCTGGCGGGAGAAAGTACGAGCAGTACTTC
NA	TRBV6-1	TRBD2	TRBJ2-2	CASSETVRAGADTGELFF	TGTGCCAGCAGTGAAACGGTCCGAGCGGGAGCTGACACCGGGGAGCTGTTTTTT
NA	TRBV27	TRBD1	TRBJ2-7	CASQLTGGSDEQYF	TGTGCCAGCCAACTCACAGGGGGCTCCGACGAGCAGTACTTC
NA	TRBV9	NA	TRBJ2-3	CASSVTRGPTDTQYF	TGTGCCAGCAGCGTAACCCGGGGCCCAACAGATACGCAGTATTTT
NA	TRBV27	NA	TRBJ1-2	CASSLSAGVYGYTF	TGTGCCAGCAGTTTATCGGCGGGCGTGTATGGCTACACCTTC
NA	TRBV5-8	TRBD2	TRBJ2-7	CASTLILAGGRREQYF	TGTGCCAGCACCTTAATACTAGCGGGAGGTCGGCGCGAGCAGTACTTC
NA	TRBV7-8	TRBD1	TRBJ2-5	CASSLFPNTGGETQYF	TGTGCCAGCAGCTTATTCCCCAATACAGGGGGAGAGACCCAGTACTTC
NA	TRBV29-1	TRBD2	TRBJ2-2	CSVEDKMGLAGDTGELFF	TGCAGCGTTGAAGATAAAATGGGACTAGCGGGAGATACCGGGGAGCTGTTTTTT
NA	TRBV27	NA	TRBJ2-2	CASSPPVGRAGELFF	TGTGCCAGCAGTCCTCCCGTGGGTCGGGCCGGGGAGCTGTTTTTT
NA	TRBV7-6	TRBD2	TRBJ2-1	CASSFLSGSSYNEQFF	TGTGCCAGCAGCTTCCTAAGCGGGAGCTCCTACAATGAGCAGTTCTTC
NA	TRBV29-1	NA	TRBJ1-1	CSGHRVNTEAFF	TGCAGCGGGCACAGGGTGAACACTGAAGCTTTCTTT